The 31 T cell receptor beta chains below were found in one sample sequenced in a study of technical replicates of blood from a handful of donors (dated 2017 in TCRdb). Libraries were built with the immunoSEQ multiplex PCR assay. TCRdb provides this immuneACCESS table in a form limited to in-frame rearrangements. Some clones are lacking; in checked studies, under half of them reflect an unresolved V gene, and why the rest are absent is not known. The sample data list tens of thousands of clones, and 80% to 95% of these were observed just once. Approximately 0.37% of the sample is taken by the ten largest. The sequenced sample was T cells isolated from PBMCs. All receptors come from a human donor in good health.

In its sample, this clone was seen once. This sequence joins TRBV27 and TRBJ2-2; no clear D. The CDR3 extends over 14 amino acids. Trimming shortened V by 7 bases and J by 1 base, and 10 bases separated the two germline ends. In germline, CDR1 is MNHEY, CDR2 SMNVEV (reference sequence). CDR3 bases: TGTGCCAGCAATGGAGTCGGGAACACCGGGGAGCTGTTTTTT. It codes for CASNGVGNTGELFF.

The chain has TRBV30 and TRBJ1-1; 7 bases are shared with TRBD1. CDR3 length equals 13 residues. V shed 3 bases, J shed 3 bases, and the junction held 4 bases outside the gene matches. Germline V gene sequence: CDR1 GTSNPN, CDR2 SVGIG (reference sequence). In DNA, the CDR3 is TGTGCCTGGAGAATAACAGGGGACACTGAAGCTTTCTTT. Amino acids: CAWRITGDTEAFF. Based on the CDR3 plus reference TRBV30 and TRBJ1-1, the full variable domain is SQTIHQWPATLVQPVGSPLSLECTVEGTSNPNLYWYRQAAGRGLQLLFYSVGIGQISSEVPQNLSASRPQDRQFILSSKKLLLSDSGFYLCAWRITGDTEAFFGQGTRLTVV.

This chain uses TRBV4-3 with TRBJ2-3, with 14 bases lining up with TRBD2. Germline V lookup: CDR1 LGHNA, CDR2 YSLEER. V was clipped by 4 bases and J by 4 bases; unmatched bases: 4. The CDR3 sequence is 16 residues long. CDR3 sequence (DNA): TGCGCCAGCAGCCCAATGGGACTAGCGGGAGCAGATACGCAGTATTTT. Translation gives CASSPMGLAGADTQYF.

The chain is built from TRBV5-4 and TRBJ2-1; possible D gene TRBD2, 5 bases. Per the germline V gene, CDR1 is SGHNT and CDR2 is YYREEE (reference sequence). This CDR3 comprises 15 residues. V lost 1 base to trimming and J lost 1 base, with 9 bases between them. In DNA, the CDR3 is TGTGCCAGCAGCTTGTTACAGCGGTCCTACAATGAGCAGTTCTTC. Residues: CASSLLQRSYNEQFF.

This chain connects TRBV6-1 to TRBJ2-7; maybe TRBD1 (5 bases). The CDR3 is made up of 14 amino acids. Trimming pared 6 bases from V and 3 bases from J, leaving 15 bases between. Germline V gene lookup returns CDR1 MNHNS and CDR2 SASEGT. CDR3 sequence: CASRKTGGGYEQYF. DNA for the CDR3: TGTGCCAGCAGGAAAACAGGTGGTGGCTACGAGCAGTACTTC.

The chain carries TRBV11-3 and TRBJ2-2; unclear D gene. Germline V lookup: CDR1 SGHNT, CDR2 YENEEA. This CDR3 comprises 14 residues. The V gene lost 3 bases and the J gene lost 2 bases, with 7 bases spanning the gap. The CDR3 DNA is TGTGCCAGCAGCTTTTTAGTAAACACCGGGGAGCTGTTTTTT. Its translation is CASSFLVNTGELFF. The full variable domain, rest sourced from reference TRBV11-3 and TRBJ2-2, is EAGVVQSPRYKIIEKKQPVAFWCNPISGHNTLYWYLQNLGQGPELLIRYENEEAVDDSQLPKDRFSAERLKGVDSTLKIQPAELGDSAVYLCASSFLVNTGELFFGEGSRLTVL.

This clone was found once. This chain uses TRBV6-1 with TRBJ1-2, with unresolved D. The CDR3 is made up of 15 amino acids. CDR1 and CDR2 from the germline V gene are MNHNS and SASEGT. V was pared by 3 bases and J by 4 bases, with 15 bases between. The CDR3 bases are TGTGCCAGCAGTGAGTTGCGGGAACGAATCTATGGCTACACCTTC. Residues: CASSELRERIYGYTF.

This rearrangement joins TRBV7-8 to TRBJ1-5, with TRBD1 as a possible D gene (6 bases). The CDR3 runs to 18 residues. Germline V lookup: CDR1 SGHVS, CDR2 FQNEAQ. V was cut by 1 base and J by 2 bases, with 18 bases left in between. The CDR3 sequence: CASSLDVFPGHGNQPQHF. The CDR3 DNA follows: TGTGCCAGCAGCTTAGATGTGTTTCCGGGACATGGCAATCAGCCCCAGCATTTT.

The chain couples TRBV13 to TRBJ1-3; no clear D gene. Deletions cut 3 bases from V and 3 bases from J, with 9 bases between. Germline V gene data show CDR1 as PRHDT and CDR2 as FYEKMQ (reference sequence). The CDR3 is 14 residues long. The CDR3 DNA is TGTGCCAGCAGCTTTTCTTCCAGTGGAAACACCATATATTTT. It is translated as CASSFSSSGNTIYF.

The chain joins TRBV27 to TRBJ2-3, with 11 bases lining up with TRBD2. The CDR3 is 18 residues long. Germline lookup yields CDR1 MNHEY and CDR2 SMNVEV (reference sequence). Trimming cost V 3 bases and J 0 bases; bases outside gene matches: 8. CDR3 nucleotide sequence: TGTGCCAGCAGTTTCCTTGGGGCTAGCGGGAGGAGCACAGATACGCAGTATTTT. Protein product: CASSFLGASGRSTDTQYF.

The CDR3 is CASSVTGGMDEQYF. CDR3 coding DNA: TGTGCCAGCAGTGTGACAGGGGGCATGGACGAGCAGTACTTC. The chain has TRBV25-1 and TRBJ2-7, with 10 bases lining up with TRBD1. The CDR3 has 14 amino acids. Losses at the gene ends were 4 bases for V and 5 bases for J; bases not matched to a gene: 5. CDR1 and CDR2 from the germline V gene are MGHDK and SYGVNS.

This clone appeared a few times. V gene TRBV6-1 combines with J gene TRBJ2-7, with TRBD1 as a possible D gene (6 bases). V lost 6 bases and J lost 3, with 12 bases in between. This CDR3 contains 13 residues. Germline loops: CDR1 MNHNS, CDR2 SASEGT. The CDR3: CASRGGQNYEQYF. The CDR3 coding sequence is TGTGCCAGCAGAGGAGGACAGAACTACGAGCAGTACTTC.

The chain employs TRBV5-1 and TRBJ2-2; 8 nucleotides agree with TRBD2. Germline-derived CDR1 and CDR2 are SGHRS and YFSETQ. This CDR3 region has 16 residues. J lost 4 bases, V lost 4 bases, and 9 bases had no gene match. CDR3 loop: CASSITGTRVTGELFF. CDR3 sequence (DNA): TGCGCCAGCAGCATAACCGGGACTAGGGTCACCGGGGAGCTGTTTTTT.

The chain carries TRBV2 and TRBJ1-5; D unresolved. Germline loops: CDR1 SNHLY, CDR2 FYNNEI. This CDR3 has 15 amino acids. The V end was cut by 4 bases, the J end by 0 bases, with 10 bases between. Here the CDR3 reads CASSAQPYSNQPQHF. In DNA form, the CDR3 reads TGTGCCAGCAGTGCACAGCCCTATAGCAATCAGCCCCAGCATTTT. Full variable domain (missing parts from reference TRBV2 and TRBJ1-5): EPEVTQTPSHQVTQMGQEVILRCVPISNHLYFYWYRQILGQKVEFLVSFYNNEISEKSEIFDDQFSVERPDGSNFTLKIRSTKLEDSAMYFCASSAQPYSNQPQHFGDGTRLSIL.

The chain links TRBV14 to TRBJ2-2, with D unclear. CDR3 length: 16 residues. Germline assignment: CDR1 SGHDN and CDR2 FVKESK. V lost 0 bases to trimming and J lost 0 bases, with 8 bases between them. The CDR3 spells CASSQEVYSNTGELFF. CDR3 coding DNA: TGTGCCAGCAGCCAAGAGGTATACTCGAACACCGGGGAGCTGTTTTTT. Full variable domain (rest looked up from reference TRBV14 and TRBJ2-2): EAGVTQFPSHSVIEKGQTVTLRCDPISGHDNLYWYRRVMGKEIKFLLHFVKESKQDESGMPNNRFLAERTGGTYSTLKVQPAELEDSGVYFCASSQEVYSNTGELFFGEGSRLTVL.

This chain links TRBV5-1 with TRBJ1-2, with unresolved D. Germline-derived CDR1 and CDR2 are SGHRS and YFSETQ. The CDR3 consists of 15 residues. The V and J ends lost 6 bases and 4 bases respectively, with 19 bases between them. CDR3 residues: CASTGAVRKTYGYTF. CDR3 nucleotides: TGCGCCAGCACTGGAGCAGTTCGAAAGACCTATGGCTACACCTTC.

This chain links TRBV4-1 with TRBJ2-6, with TRBD1 as a possible D gene (5 bases). V was trimmed by 2 bases and J by 0 bases, leaving 8 bases between them. This CDR3 has 16 residues. Germline CDR1 and CDR2: MGHRA and YSYEKL. The CDR3: CASSQTGVSGANVLTF. Here the CDR3 DNA reads TGCGCCAGCAGCCAAACAGGTGTCTCTGGGGCCAACGTCCTGACTTTC.

The chain recombines TRBV11-3 with TRBJ2-5; no reliable D call. This CDR3 has 14 amino acids. V lost 3 bases to trimming and J lost 4 bases, with 12 bases between them. In germline, CDR1 is SGHNT, CDR2 YENEEA. This CDR3 is CASSFQPSGETQYF. DNA of the CDR3: TGTGCCAGCAGCTTCCAACCCTCAGGAGAGACCCAGTACTTC.

This clone was found once. The chain links TRBV6-1 to TRBJ2-7; 9 positions agree with TRBD1. The J segment lost 2 bases and the V segment lost 8 bases, leaving 10 bases of the junction unmatched. This CDR3 is 15 amino acids long. CDR1 and CDR2 (germline): MNHNS, SASEGT. CDR3 sequence: CASLAPGQGPYEQYF. The CDR3 DNA sequence: TGTGCCAGCTTAGCCCCGGGACAGGGACCCTACGAGCAGTACTTC.

This clone is a singleton in its sample. The gene calls are TRBV11-3 and TRBJ1-1; D is possibly TRBD1 (5 bases). The ends were cut back, 5 bases at V and 0 bases at J, with 10 bases in the middle. The germline gives CDR1 SGHNT, CDR2 YENEEA. The CDR3 covers 14 residues. The CDR3 nucleotides are TGTGCCAGCAGCCTCGGACACCTGAACACTGAAGCTTTCTTT. Residues: CASSLGHLNTEAFF.

The CDR3 is CASSYSQYSGNTIYF. The CDR3 coding sequence is TGTGCCAGCAGTTACTCGCAGTACTCTGGAAACACCATATATTTT. This rearrangement joins TRBV6-5 to TRBJ1-3; D is unclear. The CDR3 spans 15 residues. V lost 0 bases and J 0 bases, leaving 6 bases between the germline ends. CDR1 and CDR2 (germline): MNHEY, SVGAGI.

The gene calls are TRBV30 and TRBJ2-7; 10 bases fit TRBD2. Germline loops: CDR1 GTSNPN, CDR2 SVGIG (reference sequence). Trimming took 3 bases from V and 2 from J; bases not matched to a gene: 4. The CDR3 has 14 residues. CDR3 sequence reads: CAWSWTSGAYEQYF. CDR3 coding DNA: TGTGCCTGGAGCTGGACTAGCGGAGCCTACGAGCAGTACTTC.

This rearrangement joins TRBV7-9 to TRBJ2-3, with 10 bases matching TRBD2. CDR1 is SEHNR, CDR2 FQNEAQ, per germline (reference sequence). The CDR3 extends over 14 amino acids. Germline trimming cut 3 bases from V and 4 bases from J; bases unmatched to any gene: 1. Here the CDR3 DNA reads TGTGCCAGCAGCTTCCTAGCGGGAGCAGATACGCAGTATTTT. It is translated as CASSFLAGADTQYF.

The chain couples TRBV15 to TRBJ1-2; D unclear. V was cut by 0 bases and J by 7 bases, with 6 bases left in between. The V gene's germline CDR1 is LNHNV and CDR2 YYDKDF (reference sequence). The CDR3 has 12 amino acids. CDR3 in amino acids: CATSREELGYTF. DNA for the CDR3: TGTGCCACCAGCAGAGAAGAGCTTGGCTACACCTTC.

The genes are TRBV5-5 and TRBJ1-4, with a possible D match to TRBD1 (6 bases). The length of the CDR3 is 14 residues. The V end lost 2 bases, the J end lost 8 bases, and 13 bases lay between the germline ends. Germline loops: CDR1 SGHKS, CDR2 YYEKEE (reference sequence). Here the CDR3 DNA reads TGTGCCAGCAGCTTTGGTGGACAGACAGAAAAACTGTTTTTT. Translation: CASSFGGQTEKLFF.

The rearrangement joins TRBV5-1 to TRBJ2-5; a possible D gene is TRBD1 (6 bases). Germline CDR1 reads SGHRS; CDR2 reads YFSETQ. The CDR3 extends over 14 amino acids. Trimming took off 0 bases at V and 3 bases at J, with 9 bases between the two ends. The CDR3 loop reads CASSLVQGEETQYF. Written as DNA, the CDR3 is TGCGCCAGCAGCTTGGTACAGGGAGAAGAGACCCAGTACTTC.

This clone was found once. V is TRBV27 and J is TRBJ1-1; no clear D. V lost 6 bases to trimming and J lost 0 bases, with 5 bases between them. This CDR3 has 12 amino acids. From germline, CDR1 is MNHEY and CDR2 SMNVEV (reference sequence). The CDR3 sequence: CASRGMNTEAFF. The DNA for the CDR3 is TGTGCCAGCAGGGGCATGAACACTGAAGCTTTCTTT.

The chain joins TRBV6-5 to TRBJ2-7; tentatively, D is TRBD1 (5 bases). The CDR3 has 13 amino acids. Trimming took off 6 bases at V and 3 bases at J, with 12 bases between the two ends. Germline CDR1 and CDR2: MNHEY and SVGAGI. The CDR3 nucleotides read TGTGCCAGCAGCCTAGGACACTTCTACGAGCAGTACTTC. It translates to CASSLGHFYEQYF.

V is TRBV9 and J is TRBJ2-1; tentative D call: TRBD1 (6 bases). CDR1 is SGDLS, CDR2 YYNGEE, per germline. V dropped 3 bases and J dropped 3 bases, with 25 bases sitting between them. The CDR3 loop spans 19 amino acids. DNA of the CDR3: TGTGCCAGCAGCGCCGAATTTGAGGGTTTCCGGGACAACTACAATGAGCAGTTCTTC. Translating it yields CASSAEFEGFRDNYNEQFF.

V gene TRBV30 combines with J gene TRBJ2-2; no firm D call. This CDR3 is 12 amino acids long. The V and J ends lost 2 bases and 4 bases respectively, with 5 bases between them. Germline loops: CDR1 GTSNPN, CDR2 SVGIG (reference sequence). CDR3 sequence reads: CAWSPFTGELFF. The CDR3, as DNA: TGTGCCTGGAGTCCTTTCACCGGGGAGCTGTTTTTT.

The chain joins TRBV19 to TRBJ2-1; 9 nucleotides line up with TRBD2. CDR3 length equals 16 residues. Per germline, CDR1 LNHDA and CDR2 SQIVND (reference sequence). Germline trimming cut 4 bases from V and 3 bases from J; bases unmatched to any gene: 7. The CDR3 loop is CASSTLQRGDYNEQFF. As DNA, the CDR3 is TGTGCCAGTAGTACCCTACAGCGGGGGGACTACAATGAGCAGTTCTTC. Supplemented by reference TRBV19 and TRBJ2-1, the full variable domain reads DGGITQSPKYLFRKEGQNVTLSCEQNLNHDAMYWYRQDPGQGLRLIYYSQIVNDFQKGDIAEGYSVSREKKESFPLTVTSAQKNPTAFYLCASSTLQRGDYNEQFFGPGTRLTVL.